This T cell receptor beta chain came from a study of T-cell reconstitution after alpha-beta-depleted transplantation in children. Using unique molecular identifiers, the investigators prepared the TCRbeta library. Via MiXCR, TCRdb re-called the PCR reads, giving one row per CDR3 protein. This table holds hundreds of thousands of distinct CDR3 sequences, approximately 8% found once. There are 15 residues in the CDR3. V was cut by 1 base and J by 6 bases, with 13 bases left in between. Germline V CDR1 and CDR2: SGHTA, FQGNSA. This clonotype was recorded at least ten times. Antigen specificity is unknown. The study's findings and limits: Some patients owed their high day-60 TCRbeta diversity to surviving recipient T cells and thymic progenitors. Expanded graft clones, several hundred of them, were reportedly the source of alpha-beta T cells about two months after transplant. A year post-transplant, T-cell counts and diversity derived mostly from newly produced T cells.

This receptor was taken from a male patient younger than 18 who had a stem cell transplant for acute lymphoblastic leukemia, so the T cells may come from the graft donor. The chain employs TRBV7-2 and TRBJ2-1; no reliable D call. The material sequenced was PBMCs, mostly from graft donor cells, taken 180 days after TCRalphabeta/CD19-depleted stem cell transplant. The CDR3 spells CASSLVTLSGNEQFF. The CDR3 coding sequence is TGTGCCAGCAGCTTAGTGACTCTCTCCGGCAATGAGCAGTTCTTC.